This T cell receptor beta chain was identified in a study of shared clonotypes between healthy human individuals. Looking at the study overall: Researchers assigned three CD4 naive, three CD4 memory, two CD8 naive and one CD8 memory plate to each donor.

Everyone who donated was a Caucasian adult who lived in Nashville, Tennessee. Splitting the CD4+ cells yielded a CD45RA+ naive subset and a CD45RA-negative memory subset. Study results and limitations: Clonotypes that were shared across a handful of donors made up approximately 5% of naive CD4 clonotypes.

With regard to this clone: Its antigen remains unknown. This CDR3 is also generated by other DNA sequences in the sample.

V shed 4 bases and J 3 bases; nucleotides not matched to a gene: 4. This CDR3 region has 14 residues. In germline, CDR1 is SGHRS, CDR2 YFSETQ. The protocol was immunoSEQ multiplex PCR, while the TCRdb copy is restricted to in-frame clones and leaves out a portion. Of roughly 2.2 million clones listed, about 92% are singletons. Sequencing was done on a sample of naive CD4+ T cells from PBMCs. As to subset: CD45RA+ positively selected. V gene TRBV5-1 combines with J gene TRBJ2-3; 8 bases line up with TRBD1. The TCR sequence derives from a man aged 18 to 29 in good health. Some clones in this sample may be carry-over from other donors' samples. CDR3 loop: CASSPNRGTDTQYF. CDR3 DNA sequence: TGCGCCAGCAGCCCAAACAGGGGGACAGATACGCAGTATTTT.